This T cell receptor beta chain was sequenced in a study of shared clonotypes between healthy human individuals. The protocol was immunoSEQ multiplex PCR, while the TCRdb copy is restricted to in-frame clones and leaves out a portion. This table holds millions of clones, approximately 90% found once. V was clipped by 7 bases and J by 0 bases; unmatched bases: 12. This CDR3 contains 17 residues. The germline CDR1 and CDR2 sequences are WSHSY and SAAADI. A CD45RA+ naive subset and a CD45RA-negative memory subset were split from CD4+ cells. The rearrangement uses TRBV10-2 and TRBJ2-4; TRBD1 matches at 7 bases. The specimen was naive CD4+ T cells sorted from blood. Sample subset: CD45RA+ positively selected. This receptor was identified in a young man in good health. The CDR3, as DNA: TGCGCCAGCAATGACAGGACAGGAGATCTAGCCAAAAACATTCAGTACTTC. Translation: CASNDRTGDLAKNIQYF.